Below are 25 T cell receptor beta chains sequenced from a single sample in a study of blood T cell repertoires in COVID-19 (dated by TCRdb to the early 2020s). To prepare the library, the immunoSEQ multiplex PCR assay was applied. TCRdb provides this immuneACCESS table in a form limited to in-frame rearrangements. Some clones are lacking; in checked studies, under half of them reflect an unresolved V gene, and why the rest are absent is not known. Recorded for this sample are about 68,000 clones; roughly 84% of them occurred a single time. Of the sample, 7.5% to 10% is held by the ten largest clones. Sequencing used peripheral blood. The receptor set was obtained from a man between 45 and 60 years old with active COVID-19.

The chain joins TRBV7-9 to TRBJ2-3, with 7 bases identical to TRBD2. V lost 8 bases, J lost 6 bases, and 11 bases stayed unmatched. The germline CDR1 and CDR2 sequences are SEHNR and FQNEAQ (reference sequence). The CDR3 has 14 amino acids. The CDR3 DNA reads as TGTGCCAGCGTTCGAATGGGGAGGGATGATACGCAGTATTTT. This codes for CASVRMGRDDTQYF. The whole variable domain, filled in from reference TRBV7-9 and TRBJ2-3, reads DTGVSQNPRHKITKRGQNVTFRCDPISEHNRLYWYRQTLGQGPEFLTYFQNEAQLEKSRLLSDRFSAERPKGSFSTLEIQRTEQGDSAMYLCASVRMGRDDTQYFGPGTRLTVL.

The CDR3 DNA is TGTGCCAGCAGTGAAGCGGGAACAGGGCATACCTATGGCTACACCTTC. Protein: CASSEAGTGHTYGYTF. The V gene is TRBV6-1, the J gene TRBJ1-2; TRBD1 is a possible D gene (6 bases). Germline assignment: CDR1 MNHNS and CDR2 SASEGT. Trimming removed 0 bases from V and 4 bases from J, with 15 bases in between. The CDR3 runs 16 residues.

The DNA of the CDR3 is TGTGCCAGCAGCTTGGGGGGGCCATCAAGCACTGAGCAGTTCTTC. It codes for CASSLGGPSSTEQFF. This chain uses TRBV5-4 with TRBJ2-1, with D tentatively TRBD1 (6 bases). V was shortened by 0 bases and J by 9 bases, with 16 bases between the two germline ends. From germline, CDR1 is SGHNT and CDR2 YYREEE (reference sequence). The length of the CDR3 is 15 residues.

CDR3 residues: CASSIGTVRYGYTF. CDR3 nucleotides: TGTGCCAGTAGTATAGGTACGGTTCGTTATGGCTACACCTTC. The rearrangement joins TRBV19 to TRBJ1-2; D is uncertain. The germline gives CDR1 LNHDA, CDR2 SQIVND (reference sequence). The ends were cut back, 1 base at V and 5 bases at J, with 11 bases in the middle. The CDR3 is 14 residues long. Using reference TRBV19 and TRBJ1-2 for the parts outside the CDR3, the full variable domain is DGGITQSPKYLFRKEGQNVTLSCEQNLNHDAMYWYRQDPGQGLRLIYYSQIVNDFQKGDIAEGYSVSREKKESFPLTVTSAQKNPTAFYLCASSIGTVRYGYTFGSGTRLTVV.

This clone has more than one count but fewer than ten. The chain employs TRBV2 and TRBJ1-5, with 9 nucleotides matching TRBD1. The CDR3 runs to 15 residues. V was pared by 6 bases and J by 1 base, with 4 bases of the junction left unmatched. Per germline, CDR1 SNHLY and CDR2 FYNNEI. CDR3 residues: CASSGTGFSNQPQHF. The CDR3 region has the DNA TGTGCCAGCAGCGGGACAGGGTTCAGCAATCAGCCCCAGCATTTT.

The chain employs TRBV5-6 and TRBJ1-5; 10 bases fit TRBD1. CDR1 is SGHDT, CDR2 YYEEEE, per germline. The CDR3 spans 17 residues. Trimming at V came to 2 bases and at J to 6 bases, leaving 11 bases not matched to a gene. The CDR3 loop is CASSFWGDRGVGQPQHF. The DNA for the CDR3 is TGTGCCAGCAGCTTTTGGGGGGACAGGGGAGTGGGTCAGCCCCAGCATTTT.

This clone appeared once. The rearrangement links TRBV29-1 to TRBJ1-2, with 7 bases that match TRBD1. The CDR3 runs to 14 residues. V trimming: 7 bases; J trimming: 4 bases; junction bases outside the gene matches: 12. Germline-derived CDR1 and CDR2 are SQVTM and ANQGSEA. The CDR3 nucleotides are TGCAGCGGTGGGACCCGGGACAGCAGCTATGGCTACACCTTC. Amino acid sequence: CSGGTRDSSYGYTF. Drawing the rest from reference TRBV29-1 and TRBJ1-2, the complete variable domain is SAVISQKPSRDICQRGTSLTIQCQVDSQVTMMFWYRQQPGQSLTLIATANQGSEATYESGFVIDKFPISRPNLTFSTLTVSNMSPEDSSIYLCSGGTRDSSYGYTFGSGTRLTVV.

This clone has only a few counts. The chain uses TRBV12-3 or TRBV12-4 and TRBJ1-1; maybe TRBD1 (5 bases). The V end was cut by 8 bases, the J end by 1 base, with 8 bases between. There are 12 residues in the CDR3. CDR3 in amino acids: CASEGENTEAFF. CDR3 coding DNA: TGTGCCAGCGAAGGGGAGAACACTGAAGCTTTCTTT.

This clone was picked up a small number of times. This chain joins TRBV5-6 and TRBJ2-1; the D gene is possibly TRBD2 (5 bases). Germline CDR1 is SGHDT and CDR2 is YYEEEE. The CDR3 is 15 amino acids. V shed 4 bases and J shed 3 bases, with 14 bases lying between them. CDR3 sequence: CASSLSGTRYNEQFF. The CDR3 DNA reads as TGTGCCAGCAGCCTCTCGGGAACTCGCTACAATGAGCAGTTCTTC. Drawing the rest from reference TRBV5-6 and TRBJ2-1, the complete variable domain is DAGVTQSPTHLIKTRGQQVTLRCSPKSGHDTVSWYQQALGQGPQFIFQYYEEEERQRGNFPDRFSGHQFPNYSSELNVNALLLGDSALYLCASSLSGTRYNEQFFGPGTRLTVL.

This clone was seen a few times. The V call is TRBV9, the J call TRBJ2-5; 8 bases match TRBD1. CDR3 length equals 14 residues. V lost 1 base to trimming and J lost 4 bases; unmatched junction nucleotides: 3. Per the germline V gene, CDR1 is SGDLS and CDR2 is YYNGEE. The CDR3 sequence: CASSVPGGAETQYF. The CDR3 coding sequence is TGTGCCAGCAGCGTACCAGGGGGCGCAGAGACCCAGTACTTC.

The chain combines TRBV9 with TRBJ2-7; 7 nucleotides align to TRBD1. CDR3 length: 15 residues. With V trimmed by 0 bases and J by 2 bases, 5 bases remained unmatched. The germline V gene encodes CDR1 SGDLS and CDR2 YYNGEE. The CDR3 sequence: CASSVELGQTYEQYF. CDR3 bases: TGTGCCAGCAGCGTAGAGTTGGGACAGACCTACGAGCAGTACTTC.

The chain carries TRBV9 and TRBJ2-7, with 11 positions matching TRBD1. V was pared by 6 bases and J by 11 bases, with 13 bases of the junction left unmatched. This CDR3 is built from 14 residues. From germline, CDR1 is SGDLS and CDR2 YYNGEE. CDR3 bases: TGTGCCAGCACCCCCGGGACAGGGGGTCAGGTGGAGTACTTC. This sequence encodes CASTPGTGGQVEYF.

The chain employs TRBV21-1 and TRBJ2-7; TRBD1, the D gene given by the table, was not confirmed from the DNA. TRBV21-1 is an annotated pseudogene. The CDR3 has 17 amino acids. This CDR3 reads CASSKGGRGTGINEQYF. The CDR3 region has the DNA TGTGCCAGCAGCAAAGGGGGACGCGGGACAGGTATTAACGAGCAGTACTTC.

The gene calls are TRBV3-1 (or the pseudogene TRBV3-2) and TRBJ1-2, with a tentative D call TRBD1 (6 bases). CDR1 is LGHDT and CDR2 is YNNKEL in the germline V gene (reference sequence). Trimming stripped 2 bases from V and 7 bases from J, with 17 bases between. This CDR3 spans 15 amino acids. The CDR3 nucleotides read TGTGCCAGCAGCCAAATTGCCGGGACAAGTAGTGGCTACACCTTC. Its protein product is CASSQIAGTSSGYTF.

This clone was seen once. The chain combines TRBV20-1 with TRBJ2-3, with D possibly matching TRBD2 (5 bases). Germline values: CDR1 DFQATT, CDR2 SNEGSKA (reference sequence). This CDR3 spans 11 amino acids. The V end lost 7 bases, the J end lost 6 bases, and 11 bases lay between the germline ends. The CDR3 sequence: CSGELADTQYF. The CDR3 nucleotides read TGCAGTGGGGAGTTAGCGGATACGCAGTATTTT.

The chain combines TRBV6-2 or TRBV6-3 with TRBJ2-1, with 9 bases aligning to TRBD2. After removal of 6 bases from V and 3 bases from J, the junction contained 6 bases not matched to a gene. The germline V gene has CDR1 MNHEY and CDR2 SVGEGT. There are 15 residues in the CDR3. The chain's CDR3 is CASSIRAGGYNEQFF. CDR3 nucleotide sequence: TGTGCCAGCAGCATTCGAGCGGGAGGCTACAATGAGCAGTTCTTC.

For the CDR3, the DNA is TGCAGCGGTCGACTAGCGGGAGGCCGGGGAGATACGCAGTATTTT. It yields the protein CSGRLAGGRGDTQYF. The chain is built from TRBV29-1 and TRBJ2-3; TRBD2 agrees at 13 bases. CDR1 and CDR2 from the germline V gene are SQVTM and ANQGSEA. The CDR3 has 15 residues. V dropped 7 bases and J dropped 5; count of bases not matched to a gene: 9.

The CDR3: CASSVDGTSYNEQFF. CDR3 nucleotide sequence: TGTGCCAGCAGCGTAGACGGGACTAGCTACAATGAGCAGTTCTTC. The chain carries TRBV9 and TRBJ2-1; 8 bases fit TRBD2. Germline CDR1 reads SGDLS; CDR2 reads YYNGEE. V lost 0 bases and J lost 3; bases outside the gene matches: 2. The CDR3 spans 15 residues.

This CDR3 is CASSGASGGRKYF. The DNA of the CDR3 is TGCGCCAGCAGTGGGGCTAGCGGGGGCCGTAAGTACTTC. The chain joins TRBV10-1 to TRBJ2-4, with TRBD2 matching over 10 bases. CDR3 length: 13 amino acids. The germline gives CDR1 WNHNN, CDR2 SYGVQD (reference sequence). The V gene end was trimmed by 4 bases and the J gene end by 14 bases; junction bases not matched to a gene: 8.

The genes are TRBV11-2 and TRBJ2-7, with D possibly TRBD1 on 5 matching bases. The germline CDR1 and CDR2 sequences are SGHAT and FQNNGV. Trimming removed 1 base from V and 2 bases from J, with 12 bases in between. The CDR3 runs to 15 residues. The CDR3 DNA reads as TGTGCCAGCAGCTTAGGGGCAGGGCTCCCCTACGAGCAGTACTTC. It specifies CASSLGAGLPYEQYF.

The V gene is TRBV19, the J gene TRBJ1-6; 9 bases are a match to TRBD1. With V trimmed by 7 bases and J by 6 bases, 10 bases remained unmatched. Germline V lookup: CDR1 LNHDA, CDR2 SQIVND (reference sequence). The CDR3 is made up of 16 amino acids. The DNA for the CDR3 is TGTGCCAGTAAGAATCCTGGGACAGGGACTAATTCACCCCTCCACTTT. This sequence encodes CASKNPGTGTNSPLHF.

The gene calls are TRBV4-1 and TRBJ1-4; TRBD1 aligns across 10 bases. V lost 2 bases to trimming and J lost 5 bases; unmatched junction nucleotides: 8. Per the germline V gene, CDR1 is MGHRA and CDR2 is YSYEKL. The CDR3 loop spans 17 amino acids. The CDR3 DNA reads TGCGCCAGCAGCCAACAGTGGGGACAGGGGCAGAATGAAAAACTGTTTTTT. It translates to CASSQQWGQGQNEKLFF.

V usage is TRBV5-1 and J usage is TRBJ2-5; 7 positions agree with TRBD2. With 3 bases clipped from V and 7 bases from J, the junction kept 9 bases outside the gene matches. Per the germline V gene, CDR1 is SGHRS and CDR2 is YFSETQ. CDR3 length: 14 amino acids. CDR3 region: CASSSGDYTGTQYF. The CDR3 region has the DNA TGCGCCAGCAGCTCCGGGGACTACACTGGGACCCAGTACTTC.

The rearrangement uses TRBV9 and TRBJ1-1; TRBD1 aligns across 7 bases. The CDR3 length is 13 residues. The J segment lost 4 bases and the V segment lost 4 bases, leaving 4 bases of the junction unmatched. CDR1 and CDR2 from the germline V gene are SGDLS and YYNGEE. The CDR3 here is CASSSRGATEAFF. The DNA for the CDR3 is TGTGCCAGCAGCTCCAGGGGGGCCACTGAAGCTTTCTTT.

CDR3 bases: TGTGCCAGCAGTTGGACTAGCGGGAGCTCCTACGAGCAGTACTTC. The encoded protein is CASSWTSGSSYEQYF. This chain links TRBV6-5 with TRBJ2-7; 13 bases fit TRBD2. Per the germline V gene, CDR1 is MNHEY and CDR2 is SVGAGI. The CDR3 sequence is 15 residues long. Trimming cost V 4 bases and J 0 bases; bases outside gene matches: 0.